By sample share, the clone carrying this TCR beta chain is medium-sized. Its antigen is unidentified. These data belong to a study of T cells after yellow fever vaccination. Findings of the study overall: A large majority of primary-vaccination clones showed up again after the booster (approximately 96% CD4, around 90% CD8).

A 5'RACE template-switching step, the method used to make TCR cDNA, added a universal primer site and UMIs. In TCRdb, the 5' RACE reads were re-called with MiXCR into one record per CDR3 protein. The sample comprises approximately 250,000 distinct CDR3 sequences, roughly 3.5% of which are singletons, and over 15% rests with the top ten. V was cut by 5 bases and J by 4 bases, with 8 bases left in between. CDR3 length: 11 residues. Germline V gene data show CDR1 as DFQATT and CDR2 as SNEGSKA (reference sequence). This sequence joins TRBV20-1 and TRBJ1-2, with a weak D call TRBD1 (5 bases). The source material was PBMCs, sampled 15 days after the yellow fever booster vaccination. The origin of this receptor is a man aged 18 to 30 who received the YFV17D yellow fever vaccine. The CDR3 spells CSADDSYGYTF. As DNA, the CDR3 is TGCAGTGCTGACGACAGCTATGGCTACACCTTC.